This passage covers 14 T cell receptor beta chains from one sample sequenced in a study of blood T cell repertoires in COVID-19. Measured with immunoSEQ multiplex PCR; TCRdb has only the in-frame clones, and not every one. The sample comprises 190,000 or so clones, more than 85% of which are singletons, and less than 3.5% rests with the top ten. Sample: peripheral blood. These receptors all come from a man in his forties or fifties with active or convalescent COVID-19.

The chain links TRBV27 to TRBJ2-3; 10 bases align to TRBD2. The CDR3 runs 16 residues. V was pared by 5 bases and J by 2 bases, with 7 bases of the junction left unmatched. Per germline, CDR1 MNHEY and CDR2 SMNVEV (reference sequence). The DNA of the CDR3 is TGTGCCAGCAGTCTCATAGCGGGGGGCTTCACAGATACGCAGTATTTT. This translates into CASSLIAGGFTDTQYF.

The V call is TRBV19, the J call TRBJ2-7; the match to TRBD2 covers 10 bases. V shed 5 bases, J shed 5 bases, and the junction held 6 bases outside the gene matches. Per the germline V gene, CDR1 is LNHDA and CDR2 is SQIVND (reference sequence). CDR3 size: 14 residues. The chain's CDR3 is CASSFVAGGDEQYF. As DNA, the CDR3 is TGTGCCAGTAGTTTTGTAGCGGGGGGCGACGAGCAGTACTTC.

This rearrangement joins TRBV29-1 to TRBJ2-5; 9 bases are shared with TRBD1. Germline V gene sequence: CDR1 SQVTM, CDR2 ANQGSEA. V shed 7 bases and J 1 base; nucleotides not matched to a gene: 7. This CDR3 spans 14 amino acids. The CDR3 region has the DNA TGCAGCGCTCTGGACAGGGGACTCCAAGAGACCCAGTACTTC. Encoded protein: CSALDRGLQETQYF. Drawing the rest from reference TRBV29-1 and TRBJ2-5, the complete variable domain is SAVISQKPSRDICQRGTSLTIQCQVDSQVTMMFWYRQQPGQSLTLIATANQGSEATYESGFVIDKFPISRPNLTFSTLTVSNMSPEDSSIYLCSALDRGLQETQYFGPGTRLLVL.

The chain recombines TRBV6-5 with TRBJ2-1; a possible D gene is TRBD2 (5 bases). This CDR3 is built from 13 residues. Germline lookup yields CDR1 MNHEY and CDR2 SVGAGI. V was clipped by 8 bases and J by 8 bases, with 16 bases between them. The CDR3: CASSSLRVYEQFF. The CDR3 DNA follows: TGTGCCAGCTCTAGCCTTAGGGTCTATGAGCAGTTCTTC.

There are a few counts of this clone. The chain recombines TRBV5-1 with TRBJ2-7, with D unclear. CDR3 length equals 14 residues. Germline loops: CDR1 SGHRS, CDR2 YFSETQ. The V end was cut by 0 bases, the J end by 2 bases, with 9 bases between. This CDR3 is CASSLGSVTYEQYF. The CDR3 region has the DNA TGCGCCAGCAGCTTGGGGTCAGTAACCTACGAGCAGTACTTC.

V is TRBV2 and J is TRBJ2-5; no reliable D call. Trimming removed 6 bases from V and 8 bases from J, with 7 bases in between. Per germline, CDR1 SNHLY and CDR2 FYNNEI. The CDR3 is 10 residues long. In DNA form, the CDR3 reads TGTGCCAGCAGCACTCCCACCCAGTACTTC. Its translation is CASSTPTQYF.

This clone has only a few counts. The CDR3 is CASSLAGRGGSSYEQYF. CDR3 nucleotide sequence: TGTGCCAGCAGCTTAGCTGGTAGGGGGGGCAGCTCCTACGAGCAGTACTTC. This chain links TRBV11-2 with TRBJ2-7, with D possibly being TRBD2 (7 bases). This CDR3 is built from 17 residues. CDR1 and CDR2 from the germline V gene are SGHAT and FQNNGV. The germline V and J ends were trimmed by 1 base and 0 bases, with 16 bases remaining between them. Supplemented by reference TRBV11-2 and TRBJ2-7, the full variable domain reads EAGVAQSPRYKIIEKRQSVAFWCNPISGHATLYWYQQILGQGPKLLIQFQNNGVVDDSQLPKDRFSAERLKGVDSTLKIQPAKLEDSAVYLCASSLAGRGGSSYEQYFGPGTRLTVT.

This clone was recorded many times. This chain uses TRBV7-2 with TRBJ2-7, with D possibly TRBD2 on 6 matching bases. The germline V gene has CDR1 SGHTA and CDR2 FQGNSA. The V and J ends lost 3 bases and 3 bases respectively, with 15 bases between them. The CDR3 spans 15 residues. The CDR3 DNA reads TGTGCCAGCAGCTTCCCGGGGGAACCTCGCTACGAGCAGTACTTC. It encodes CASSFPGEPRYEQYF.

This clone appeared a single time. The rearrangement uses TRBV7-2 and TRBJ2-7, with 7 bases identical to TRBD1. The junction had 9 bases not matched to a gene; V was cut back by 4 bases and J by 3 bases. Germline V gene sequence: CDR1 SGHTA, CDR2 FQGNSA. CDR3 length: 15 residues. The CDR3 DNA sequence: TGTGCCAGCAGCTCCACGACAGGGTATTTCTACGAGCAGTACTTC. Amino acids: CASSSTTGYFYEQYF. Drawing the rest from reference TRBV7-2 and TRBJ2-7, the complete variable domain is GAGVSQSPSNKVTEKGKDVELRCDPISGHTALYWYRQSLGQGLEFLIYFQGNSAPDKSGLPSDRFSAERTGGSVSTLTIQRTQQEDSAVYLCASSSTTGYFYEQYFGPGTRLTVT.

The J gene is TRBJ1-5, the V gene TRBV7-2, with 7 nucleotides matching TRBD1. CDR3 length: 14 residues. The trim removed 3 bases at V and 3 bases at J, leaving 2 bases unmatched. Germline values: CDR1 SGHTA, CDR2 FQGNSA. The CDR3 DNA is TGTGCCAGCAGCTTGGGACAGAACAATCAGCCCCAGCATTTT. This translates into CASSLGQNNQPQHF.

The chain uses TRBV2 and TRBJ2-1; TRBD1 matches 8 bases. CDR1 and CDR2 from the germline V gene are SNHLY and FYNNEI. The J segment lost 1 base and the V segment lost 4 bases, leaving 6 bases of the junction unmatched. The CDR3 sequence is 16 residues long. The CDR3 loop reads CASSAATGESYNEQFF. Written as DNA, the CDR3 is TGTGCCAGCAGTGCCGCGACAGGGGAGTCCTACAATGAGCAGTTCTTC.

This rearrangement joins TRBV25-1 to TRBJ1-4, with 7 bases that match TRBD1. The CDR3 is made up of 15 amino acids. Unmatched junction bases numbered 12, after V lost 8 bases and J lost 6 bases. Germline V gene data show CDR1 as MGHDK and CDR2 as SYGVNS. The CDR3 here is CASAGGTALDEKLFF. CDR3 DNA sequence: TGTGCCAGCGCGGGGGGGACAGCTCTGGATGAAAAACTGTTTTTT.

The chain joins TRBV12-3 or TRBV12-4 to TRBJ1-1; a possible D gene is TRBD1 (5 bases). V was pared by 5 bases and J by 8 bases, with 15 bases between. This CDR3 spans 13 amino acids. Here the CDR3 DNA reads TGTGCCAGCAGTCCTCCCGGGGGGATAGAAGCTTTCTTT. As protein: CASSPPGGIEAFF.

This sequence joins TRBV6-4 and TRBJ2-7, with D tentatively TRBD2 (5 bases). Trimming pared 0 bases from V and 2 bases from J, leaving 14 bases between. The CDR3 loop spans 16 amino acids. CDR1 is MRHNA and CDR2 is SNTAGT in the germline V gene. CDR3 amino acids: CASSDSGSVKAYEQYF. CDR3 coding DNA: TGTGCCAGCAGTGACTCGGGGAGCGTTAAGGCCTACGAGCAGTACTTC.